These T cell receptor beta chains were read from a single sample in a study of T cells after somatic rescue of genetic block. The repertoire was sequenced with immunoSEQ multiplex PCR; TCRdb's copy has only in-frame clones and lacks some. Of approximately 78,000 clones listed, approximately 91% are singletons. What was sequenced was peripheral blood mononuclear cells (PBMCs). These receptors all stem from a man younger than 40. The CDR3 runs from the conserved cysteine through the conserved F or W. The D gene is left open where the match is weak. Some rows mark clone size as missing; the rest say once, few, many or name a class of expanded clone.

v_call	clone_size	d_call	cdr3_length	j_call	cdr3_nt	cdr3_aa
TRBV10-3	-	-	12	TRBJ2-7	TGTGCCATCAGTGGTGAGGGATCCGAGCAGTACTTC	CAISGEGSEQYF
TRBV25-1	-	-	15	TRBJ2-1	TGTGCCAGCAGTGAATACCGAGGGTTTTACAATGAGCAGTTCTTC	CASSEYRGFYNEQFF
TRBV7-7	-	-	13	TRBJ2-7	TGTGCCAGCAGCGTTCCGGGTCCGGACGAGCAGTACTTC	CASSVPGPDEQYF
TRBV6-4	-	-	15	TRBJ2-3	TGTGCCAGCAGTGACGGCAGGGGGGAAACAGATACGCAGTATTTT	CASSDGRGETDTQYF
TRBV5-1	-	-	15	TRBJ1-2	TGCGCCAGCAGCCCGGCGGGGGACATAGACTATGGCTACACCTTC	CASSPAGDIDYGYTF
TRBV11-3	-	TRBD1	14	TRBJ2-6	TGTGCCAGCAGCACAACCGGGACAGGGGGAGTACTAGCTTTC	CASSTTGTGGVLAF
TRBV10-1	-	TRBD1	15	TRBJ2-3	TGCGCCAGCAGTTCGGGACAGGTATACACAGATACGCAGTATTTT	CASSSGQVYTDTQYF
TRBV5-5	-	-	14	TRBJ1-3	TGTGCCAGCAGCTTGTCAGGGGCCAGAAACACCATATATTTT	CASSLSGARNTIYF
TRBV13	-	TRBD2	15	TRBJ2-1	TGTGCCAGCAGCCAGGCGGGAGGACTCTACAATGAGCAGTTCTTC	CASSQAGGLYNEQFF
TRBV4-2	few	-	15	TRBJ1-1	TGTGCCAGCAGCCAAGATGTTGGGCAGGGCAGTCTAGCTTTCTTT	CASSQDVGQGSLAFF
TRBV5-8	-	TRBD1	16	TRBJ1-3	TGTGCCAGCAGCGGGAGGACAGGGGTCTCTGGAAACACCATATATTTT	CASSGRTGVSGNTIYF
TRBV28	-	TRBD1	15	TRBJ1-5	TGTGCCAGCAGACTGCCCCAGGGGGTAAATCAGCCCCAGCATTTT	CASRLPQGVNQPQHF
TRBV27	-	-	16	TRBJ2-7	TGTGCCAGCAGTTTGTCGGCTGGATCCCCCTCCTACGAGCAGTACTTC	CASSLSAGSPSYEQYF
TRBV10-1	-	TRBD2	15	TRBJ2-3	TGCGCCAGCAGCCAACTAGCGGGGGGGCCTGATACGCAGTATTTT	CASSQLAGGPDTQYF
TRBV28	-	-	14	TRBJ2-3	TGTGCCAGCAGTTTTGGCCTAGGTCCAGATACGCAGTATTTT	CASSFGLGPDTQYF
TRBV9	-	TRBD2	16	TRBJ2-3	TGTGCCAGCAGCGTAGAGACTAGCTGGGACACAGATACGCAGTATTTT	CASSVETSWDTDTQYF
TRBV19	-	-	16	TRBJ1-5	TGTGCCAGTAGTATAGGAAGGGGACTTGACAATCAGCCCCAGCATTTT	CASSIGRGLDNQPQHF
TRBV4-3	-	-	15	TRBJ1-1	TGCGCCAGCAGCCAAGGGTCTGTCATGAACACTGAAGCTTTCTTT	CASSQGSVMNTEAFF
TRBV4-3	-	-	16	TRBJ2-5	TGCGCCAGCAGCCAATCTTACGAGGGGGGAGAAGAGACCCAGTACTTC	CASSQSYEGGEETQYF
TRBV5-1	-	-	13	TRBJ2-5	TGCGCCAGCAGCTTGGACTGGGTTGAGACCCAGTACTTC	CASSLDWVETQYF
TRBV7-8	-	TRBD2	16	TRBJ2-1	TGTGCCAGCAGTTCGGGCGCTAGCGGACCCTACAATGAGCAGTTCTTC	CASSSGASGPYNEQFF
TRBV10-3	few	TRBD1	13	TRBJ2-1	TGTGCCATGGGACAGCCCCAAAGTGGGGAGCAGTTCTTC	CAMGQPQSGEQFF
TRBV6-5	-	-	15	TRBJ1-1	TGTGCCAGCAACCGGGGTTTGGGGCCGAACACTGAAGCTTTCTTT	CASNRGLGPNTEAFF
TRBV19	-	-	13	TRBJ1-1	TGTGCCAGTAGTACCCTCGGGACCACTGAAGCTTTCTTT	CASSTLGTTEAFF
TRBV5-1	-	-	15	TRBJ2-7	TGCGCCAGCAGCTCGACTAGCGCGCAGGGGGACGAGCAGTACTTC	CASSSTSAQGDEQYF
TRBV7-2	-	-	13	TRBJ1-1	TGTGCCAGCAGCTTAGGCCCGGGGACTCGGGCTTTCTTT	CASSLGPGTRAFF
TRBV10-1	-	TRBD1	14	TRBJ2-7	TGCGCCAGCAGTGGGCCGGGACAGGGGTACGAGCAGTACTTC	CASSGPGQGYEQYF
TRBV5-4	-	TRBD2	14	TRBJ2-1	TGTGCCAGCATCCAAGCGGGAGGCCGCAATGAGCAGTTCTTC	CASIQAGGRNEQFF
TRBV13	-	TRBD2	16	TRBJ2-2	TGTGCCAGCAGCTTAATAGCGGGAACGAACACCGGGGAGCTGTTTTTT	CASSLIAGTNTGELFF
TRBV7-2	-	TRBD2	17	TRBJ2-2	TGTGCCAGCAGCTCCCGGACTAGCGGGAGTTACACCGGGGAGCTGTTTTTT	CASSSRTSGSYTGELFF
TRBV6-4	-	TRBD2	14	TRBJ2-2	TGTGCCACCAGACTAGCGGGGAACACCGGGGAGCTGTTTTTT	CATRLAGNTGELFF
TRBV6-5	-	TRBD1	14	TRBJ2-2	TGTGCCAGCCTACAGGGGGGTTTCCCCGGGGAGCTGTTTTTT	CASLQGGFPGELFF
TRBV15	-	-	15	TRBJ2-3	TGTGCCACCAGCACGGCCCTGCTAGATGTGACTACGCAGTATTTT	CATSTALLDVTTQYF
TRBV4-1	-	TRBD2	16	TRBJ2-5	TGCGCCAGCAGCCGAGGACTAGCGGGGGGTCGGGAGACCCAGTACTTC	CASSRGLAGGRETQYF
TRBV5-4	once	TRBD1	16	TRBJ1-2	TGTGCCAGCAGACGCTCCCTACCGGGACAGGGAGGCGGCTACACCTTC	CASRRSLPGQGGGYTF
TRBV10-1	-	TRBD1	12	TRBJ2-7	TGCGCCAGCAGGGACAGGGTCTACGAGCAGTACTTC	CASRDRVYEQYF
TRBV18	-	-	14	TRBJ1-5	TGTGCCAGCTCACCAGGGGGCGAGGGTCAGCCCCAGCATTTT	CASSPGGEGQPQHF
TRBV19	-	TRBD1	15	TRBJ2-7	TGTGCCAGTAGAAAAACAGGGGCGCCAATCTACGAGCAGTACTTC	CASRKTGAPIYEQYF
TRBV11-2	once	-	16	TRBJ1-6	TGTGCCAGCAGCTTAGGGTGGACACCTAAGAATTCACCCCTCCACTTT	CASSLGWTPKNSPLHF
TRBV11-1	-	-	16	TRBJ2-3	TGTGCCAGCAGCTTAAGCGCACTGGCATTCACAGATACGCAGTATTTT	CASSLSALAFTDTQYF
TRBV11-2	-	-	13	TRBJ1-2	TGTGCCAGCAGCTTATACGGACTCCCTGGCTACACCTTC	CASSLYGLPGYTF
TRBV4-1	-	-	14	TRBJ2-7	TGCGCCAGCACCCCAGGGGTCAGCTCCTACGAGCAGTACTTC	CASTPGVSSYEQYF
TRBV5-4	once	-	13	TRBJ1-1	TGTGCCAGCAGCGGGGACGGAGTAACTGAAGCTTTCTTT	CASSGDGVTEAFF
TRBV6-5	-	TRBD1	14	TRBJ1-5	TGTGCCAGCAGTACCTACAGGGGCGGACAGCCCCAGCATTTT	CASSTYRGGQPQHF
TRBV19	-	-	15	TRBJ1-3	TGTGCCAGTAGTATAGCCCTGCACTCTGGAAACACCATATATTTT	CASSIALHSGNTIYF
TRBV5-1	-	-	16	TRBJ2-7	TGCGCCAGCAGCCTAAACCGGGAGACGACTACGAACGAGCAGTACTTC	CASSLNRETTTNEQYF
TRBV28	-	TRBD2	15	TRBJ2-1	TGTGCCAGCAGGCCTCTAGCGGGGGGGTACAATGAGCAGTTCTTC	CASRPLAGGYNEQFF
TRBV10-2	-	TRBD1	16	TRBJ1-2	TGCGCCAGCAGTGGAGAAGGGACAGGAGCTAACTATGGCTACACCTTC	CASSGEGTGANYGYTF
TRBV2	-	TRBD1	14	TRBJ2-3	TGTGCCAGCAGTGAACGACAGGGACGGGATACGCAGTATTTT	CASSERQGRDTQYF
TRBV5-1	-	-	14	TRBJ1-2	TGCGCCAGCAGCCTTGGGGGGCCGAACTATGGCTACACCTTC	CASSLGGPNYGYTF
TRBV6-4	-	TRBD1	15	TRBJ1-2	TGTGCCAGCAGCGCCGGGACAGGTCGGAGCTATGGCTACACCTTC	CASSAGTGRSYGYTF
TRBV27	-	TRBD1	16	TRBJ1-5	TGTGCCAGCAGTTCGGGACAGGGAAGGAGCAATCAGCCCCAGCATTTT	CASSSGQGRSNQPQHF
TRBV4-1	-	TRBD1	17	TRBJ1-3	TGCGCCAGCAGCCAAGGATACAGGGGCGGGGTTAGAAACACCATATATTTT	CASSQGYRGGVRNTIYF
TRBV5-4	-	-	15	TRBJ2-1	TGTGCCAGCAGCTGGGACGGCAGCTCCTACAATGAGCAGTTCTTC	CASSWDGSSYNEQFF
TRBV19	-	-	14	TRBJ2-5	TGTGCCAGTAGTCCCGGACAGCCGATGGGGGCCCAGTACTTC	CASSPGQPMGAQYF
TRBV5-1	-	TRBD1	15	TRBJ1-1	TGCGCCAGCAGCCGGGCAGGGGGTACGAACACTGAAGCTTTCTTT	CASSRAGGTNTEAFF
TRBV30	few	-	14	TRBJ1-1	TGTGCCTGGCACCCCTACCCCTTGACATCTGAAGCTTTCTTT	CAWHPYPLTSEAFF
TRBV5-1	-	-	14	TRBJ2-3	TGCGCCAGCAGCTTGGGGACCCTGAGCGATACGCAGTATTTT	CASSLGTLSDTQYF
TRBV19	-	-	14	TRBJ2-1	TGTGCCAGTAGCCCACTGCAGGGGCACAATGAGCAGTTCTTC	CASSPLQGHNEQFF
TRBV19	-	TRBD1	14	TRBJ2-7	TGTGCCAGTAGTACTGACAGGGGGCCTTGGGAGCAGTACTTC	CASSTDRGPWEQYF